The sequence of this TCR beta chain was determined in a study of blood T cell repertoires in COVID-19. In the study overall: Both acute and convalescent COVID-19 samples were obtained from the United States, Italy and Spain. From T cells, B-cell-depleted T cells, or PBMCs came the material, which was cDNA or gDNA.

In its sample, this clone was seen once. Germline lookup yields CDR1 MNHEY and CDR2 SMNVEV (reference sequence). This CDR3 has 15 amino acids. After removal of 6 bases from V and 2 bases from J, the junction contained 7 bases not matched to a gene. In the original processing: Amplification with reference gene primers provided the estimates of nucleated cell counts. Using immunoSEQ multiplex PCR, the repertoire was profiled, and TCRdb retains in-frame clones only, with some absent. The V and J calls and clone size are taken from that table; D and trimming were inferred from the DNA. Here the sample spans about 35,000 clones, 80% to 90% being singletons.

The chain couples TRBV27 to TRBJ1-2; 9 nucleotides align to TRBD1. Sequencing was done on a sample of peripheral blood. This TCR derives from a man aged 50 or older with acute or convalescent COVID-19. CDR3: CASRTQGAANYGYTF. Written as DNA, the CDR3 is TGTGCCAGCAGAACACAGGGGGCCGCCAACTATGGCTACACCTTC.